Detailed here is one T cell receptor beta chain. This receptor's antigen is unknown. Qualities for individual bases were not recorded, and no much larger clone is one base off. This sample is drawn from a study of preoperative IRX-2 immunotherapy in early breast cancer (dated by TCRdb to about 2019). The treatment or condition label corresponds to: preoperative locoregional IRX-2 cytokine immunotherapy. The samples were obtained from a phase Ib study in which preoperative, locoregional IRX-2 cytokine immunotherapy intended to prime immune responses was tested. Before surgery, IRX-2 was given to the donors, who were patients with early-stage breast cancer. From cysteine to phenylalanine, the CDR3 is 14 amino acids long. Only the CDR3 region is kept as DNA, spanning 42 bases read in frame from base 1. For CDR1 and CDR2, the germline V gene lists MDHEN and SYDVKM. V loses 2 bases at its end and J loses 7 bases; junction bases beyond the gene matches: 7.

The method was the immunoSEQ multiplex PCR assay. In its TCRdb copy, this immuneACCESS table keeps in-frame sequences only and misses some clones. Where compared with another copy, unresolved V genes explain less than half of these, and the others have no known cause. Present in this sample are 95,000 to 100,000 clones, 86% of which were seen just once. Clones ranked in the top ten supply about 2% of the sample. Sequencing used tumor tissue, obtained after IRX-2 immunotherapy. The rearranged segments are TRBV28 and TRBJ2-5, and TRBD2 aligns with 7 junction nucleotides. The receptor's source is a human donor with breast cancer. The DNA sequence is TGTGCCAGCAGTTTAACAGGACTAGATGGGACCCAGTACTTC. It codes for CASSLTGLDGTQYF.